The next 29 T cell receptor beta chains were all read from a single sample in a study of Tregs in tolerant kidney transplant recipients. Repertoires were generated with immunoSEQ multiplex PCR, while TCRdb's copy carries only in-frame clones and drops some. The sample has about 240,000 clones; 80% to 85% are singletons. The material sequenced was CD4+ T cells from blood. The receptors shown here come from a human donor in good health.

The chain uses TRBV5-1 and TRBJ2-1, with TRBD2 matching over 9 bases. CDR3 length: 16 amino acids. Unmatched junction bases numbered 8, after V lost 0 bases and J lost 7 bases. In germline, CDR1 is SGHRS, CDR2 YFSETQ. The CDR3 loop reads CASSLGLAGEDNEQFF. For the CDR3, the DNA is TGCGCCAGCAGCTTGGGTTTAGCGGGAGAGGATAATGAGCAGTTCTTC. The full variable domain, with the rest looked up from reference TRBV5-1 and TRBJ2-1, is KAGVTQTPRYLIKTRGQQVTLSCSPISGHRSVSWYQQTPGQGLQFLFEYFSETQRNKGNFPGRFSGRQFSNSRSEMNVSTLELGDSALYLCASSLGLAGEDNEQFFGPGTRLTVL.

This clone showed up just a few times. The chain has TRBV7-2 and TRBJ1-5; 7 bases map to TRBD1. CDR1 and CDR2 (germline): SGHTA, FQGNSA. V was clipped by 2 bases and J by 5 bases; unmatched bases: 9. The CDR3 consists of 16 residues. CDR3 bases: TGTGCCAGCAGCTTAAGAATACAGGGGATACATCAGCCCCAGCATTTT. This translates into CASSLRIQGIHQPQHF.

The rearrangement joins TRBV18 to TRBJ2-7; D uncertain. Trimming took off 6 bases at V and 4 bases at J, with 7 bases between the two ends. The CDR3 covers 11 residues. CDR1 KGHSH and CDR2 LQKENI come from the germline V gene. CDR3 region: CASSLLYEQYF. CDR3 nucleotide sequence: TGTGCCAGCTCCCTACTTTACGAGCAGTACTTC.

The chain couples TRBV2 to TRBJ1-1; D remains ambiguous. Trimming took off 7 bases at V and 1 base at J, with 10 bases between the two ends. Germline V gene data show CDR1 as SNHLY and CDR2 as FYNNEI. This CDR3 comprises 13 residues. CDR3 sequence: CASIKEGNTEAFF. CDR3 bases: TGTGCCAGCATCAAGGAAGGGAACACTGAAGCTTTCTTT.

The chain links TRBV5-1 to TRBJ1-4; maybe TRBD1 (6 bases). The CDR3 consists of 13 residues. Trimming removed 2 bases at V and 4 bases at J, with 6 bases between. Germline lookup yields CDR1 SGHRS and CDR2 YFSETQ. CDR3 protein: CASSFRGNEKLFF. In DNA form, the CDR3 reads TGCGCCAGCAGCTTCAGGGGTAATGAAAAACTGTTTTTT.

This clone was seen more than once but under ten times. The J gene is TRBJ2-2, the V gene TRBV5-6; 7 bases line up with TRBD1. CDR3 size: 15 residues. From germline, CDR1 is SGHDT and CDR2 YYEEEE. V shed 4 bases, J shed 5 bases, and the junction held 8 bases outside the gene matches. The CDR3 DNA follows: TGTGCCAGCAGCACCTTGACAGGGTGGACCGGGGAGCTGTTTTTT. Protein product: CASSTLTGWTGELFF.

The gene calls are TRBV7-2 and TRBJ2-2; D unclear. The germline V gene encodes CDR1 SGHTA and CDR2 FQGNSA. Trimming stripped 2 bases from V and 1 base from J, with 5 bases between. There are 14 residues in the CDR3. For the CDR3, the DNA is TGTGCCAGCAGCTTAATGGTGAACACCGGGGAGCTGTTTTTT. Translation: CASSLMVNTGELFF.

The rearrangement joins TRBV2 to TRBJ2-4; 11 positions agree with TRBD1. CDR3 size: 16 residues. V gave up 7 bases and J gave up 5 bases; unmatched junction bases: 10. Per germline, CDR1 SNHLY and CDR2 FYNNEI. This CDR3 is CASTYRDRGIENIQYF. The CDR3 DNA sequence: TGTGCCAGCACATACCGGGACAGGGGGATCGAAAACATTCAGTACTTC.

This clone appeared a single time. This chain uses TRBV10-3 with TRBJ1-2, with 9 bases identical to TRBD1. Per the germline V gene, CDR1 is ENHRY and CDR2 is SYGVKD. V lost 4 bases to trimming and J lost 7 bases; unmatched junction nucleotides: 4. The CDR3 runs to 13 residues. DNA for the CDR3: TGTGCCATCAGTGGACGGACAGGGGTTGGCTACACCTTC. Translation: CAISGRTGVGYTF.

This clone was counted only a few times. The V call is TRBV5-1, the J call TRBJ1-5; TRBD1 aligns across 7 bases. CDR1 SGHRS and CDR2 YFSETQ come from the germline V gene. V shed 4 bases and J 2 bases; nucleotides not matched to a gene: 3. The CDR3 covers 14 residues. The CDR3: CASSPGGGNQPQHF. The CDR3 DNA sequence: TGCGCCAGCAGCCCAGGGGGTGGCAATCAGCCCCAGCATTTT.

CDR3 region: CASSTVGVGTEAFF. The CDR3 DNA is TGCGCCAGCAGCACTGTGGGGGTGGGCACTGAAGCTTTCTTT. V is TRBV5-1 and J is TRBJ1-1; D might be TRBD1 (5 bases). The germline CDR1 and CDR2 sequences are SGHRS and YFSETQ. The CDR3 spans 14 residues. Trimming removed 4 bases at V and 4 bases at J, with 14 bases between.

The chain is built from TRBV6-5 and TRBJ2-3; D remains ambiguous. CDR3 length equals 16 residues. Trimming left V 0 bases short and J 8 bases short, with 18 bases between. Per germline, CDR1 MNHEY and CDR2 SVGAGI. The CDR3 loop reads CASSYSRSTRALTQYF. The CDR3 DNA reads TGTGCCAGCAGTTACTCTCGGTCAACCCGGGCGCTTACGCAGTATTTT.

The table lists this clone with a few counts. The chain employs TRBV6-6 and TRBJ1-4, with D perhaps TRBD1 (6 bases). CDR3 length: 12 residues. CDR1 and CDR2 (germline): MNHNY, SVGAGI (reference sequence). CDR3 amino acids: CAGRGRNEKLFF. For the CDR3, the DNA is TGTGCAGGGCGGGGGCGCAATGAAAAACTGTTTTTT.

The chain has TRBV9 and TRBJ2-7; 7 bases are a match to TRBD1. This CDR3 has 14 residues. CDR1 and CDR2 from the germline V gene are SGDLS and YYNGEE. V was pared by 3 bases and J by 3 bases, with 6 bases of the junction left unmatched. CDR3 coding DNA: TGTGCCAGCAGCGGATCGACAGGGCGCTACGAGCAGTACTTC. Amino acids: CASSGSTGRYEQYF.

The gene calls are TRBV4-3 and TRBJ1-2; no clear D. Germline CDR1 and CDR2: LGHNA and YSLEER. CDR3 length: 17 residues. The V and J ends lost 6 bases and 3 bases respectively, with 23 bases between them. CDR3 region: CASSETAIRSVDYGYTF. The CDR3 nucleotides read TGCGCCAGCAGTGAAACTGCCATTCGGAGCGTCGACTATGGCTACACCTTC.

This clone appeared a few times. J is TRBJ1-2 and V is TRBV6-6, with D possibly being TRBD1 (5 bases). Trimming shortened V by 5 bases and J by 9 bases, and 16 bases separated the two germline ends. Germline V gene sequence: CDR1 MNHNY, CDR2 SVGAGI (reference sequence). The CDR3 contains 13 residues. The CDR3 loop is CASSIRESGSYTF. The DNA of the CDR3 is TGTGCCAGCAGTATCAGGGAGAGCGGCAGCTACACCTTC.

V usage is TRBV19 and J usage is TRBJ2-3, with 8 bases aligning to TRBD2. The CDR3 consists of 14 residues. Trimming removed 8 bases from V and 8 bases from J; junction bases left unmatched: 12. Germline V gives CDR1 LNHDA, CDR2 SQIVND (reference sequence). The CDR3 coding sequence is TGTGCCAGTGGGGAACGCGGGGGGTATACTACGCAGTATTTT. Translating it yields CASGERGGYTTQYF. The variable domain in full, with the rest retrieved from reference TRBV19 and TRBJ2-3, is DGGITQSPKYLFRKEGQNVTLSCEQNLNHDAMYWYRQDPGQGLRLIYYSQIVNDFQKGDIAEGYSVSREKKESFPLTVTSAQKNPTAFYLCASGERGGYTTQYFGPGTRLTVL.

The rearrangement uses TRBV4-1 and TRBJ1-5; TRBD1 might be the D (6 bases). The V and J ends lost 1 base and 6 bases respectively, with 16 bases between them. CDR3 length: 16 amino acids. Germline CDR1 MGHRA, CDR2 YSYEKL. The chain's CDR3 is CASSQGSQGMGQPQHF. The CDR3 DNA sequence: TGCGCCAGCAGCCAAGGGAGTCAGGGGATGGGTCAGCCCCAGCATTTT.

J is TRBJ1-3 and V is TRBV19, with a possible D match to TRBD1 (5 bases). Germline CDR1 is LNHDA and CDR2 is SQIVND (reference sequence). Trimming pared 6 bases from V and 0 bases from J, leaving 12 bases between. CDR3 length: 15 amino acids. The CDR3 spells CASSQAGGSGNTIYF. DNA for the CDR3: TGTGCCAGTAGCCAAGCCGGGGGCTCTGGAAACACCATATATTTT.

The chain has TRBV18 and TRBJ1-3; D ambiguous. V was clipped by 3 bases and J by 7 bases, with 10 bases between them. This CDR3 region has 13 residues. In germline, CDR1 is KGHSH, CDR2 LQKENI. The CDR3 reads CASSPPGTNTIYF. In nucleotides, the CDR3 is TGTGCCAGCTCACCTCCAGGAACGAACACCATATATTTT.

This chain connects TRBV7-8 to TRBJ1-5; perhaps TRBD1 as D (5 bases). The CDR3 length is 20 residues. From germline, CDR1 is SGHVS and CDR2 FQNEAQ. V was pared by 2 bases and J by 7 bases, with 30 bases between. CDR3: CASSLRCGVWGRGPGQPQHF. The CDR3 nucleotides are TGTGCCAGCAGCTTAAGGTGCGGGGTTTGGGGACGGGGACCCGGACAGCCCCAGCATTTT.

The chain recombines TRBV7-8 with TRBJ2-7; D perhaps matches TRBD2 (6 bases). V lost 5 bases and J 2 bases, leaving 16 bases between the germline ends. The CDR3 extends over 15 amino acids. Germline values: CDR1 SGHVS, CDR2 FQNEAQ. The CDR3 bases are TGTGCCAGCAGCCCAACAGGAGGGTCTCCCTACGAGCAGTACTTC. Translated: CASSPTGGSPYEQYF.

The chain carries TRBV7-8 and TRBJ1-5; D is possibly TRBD1 (5 bases). This CDR3 has 13 residues. In germline, CDR1 is SGHVS, CDR2 FQNEAQ. V was clipped by 1 base and J by 11 bases, with 12 bases between them. CDR3 nucleotide sequence: TGTGCCAGCAGCTTAGGGGAACAGGCAGCCCAGCATTTT. It is translated as CASSLGEQAAQHF.

The chain combines TRBV27 with TRBJ1-2; D possibly corresponds to TRBD1 (6 bases). Trimming stripped 2 bases from V and 0 bases from J, with 16 bases between. Germline CDR1 is MNHEY and CDR2 is SMNVEV (reference sequence). This CDR3 contains 17 residues. The chain's CDR3 is CASSLRQGGLANYGYTF. As DNA, the CDR3 is TGTGCCAGCAGTTTACGTCAAGGGGGGCTAGCTAACTATGGCTACACCTTC.

The V gene is TRBV2, the J gene TRBJ2-5; D might be TRBD2 (7 bases). V gave up 8 bases and J gave up 2 bases, with 15 bases separating them. CDR3 size: 14 residues. Germline CDR1 reads SNHLY; CDR2 reads FYNNEI. The CDR3 loop reads CASSKGGPQETQYF. DNA of the CDR3: TGTGCCAGCTCAAAGGGGGGGCCTCAAGAGACCCAGTACTTC.

This chain joins TRBV6-6 and TRBJ1-5, with D unclear. The CDR3 spans 16 residues. Germline values: CDR1 MNHNY, CDR2 SVGAGI (reference sequence). V lost 0 bases, J lost 3 bases, and 12 bases lay in between. The CDR3 loop is CASSYSGWQDNQPQHF. In nucleotides, the CDR3 is TGTGCCAGCAGTTACTCGGGTTGGCAGGACAATCAGCCCCAGCATTTT.

The rearrangement links TRBV27 to TRBJ2-7; D is possibly TRBD2 (5 bases). The CDR3 extends over 15 amino acids. Looked up from germline, CDR1 is MNHEY and CDR2 is SMNVEV (reference sequence). V was cut by 4 bases and J by 3 bases, with 16 bases left in between. The CDR3 DNA sequence: TGTGCCAGCAGTTCCCCCGCGGAGGCCTTCTACGAGCAGTACTTC. Translating gives CASSSPAEAFYEQYF.

This chain uses TRBV5-1 with TRBJ2-5; TRBD1 agrees at 8 bases. Germline trimming cut 3 bases from V and 5 bases from J; bases unmatched to any gene: 6. Germline loops: CDR1 SGHRS, CDR2 YFSETQ. The CDR3 extends over 14 amino acids. In nucleotides, the CDR3 is TGCGCCAGCAGCTCCACAGGGGGGAGGGAGACCCAGTACTTC. Translated, it gives CASSSTGGRETQYF. Based on the CDR3 plus reference TRBV5-1 and TRBJ2-5, the full variable domain is KAGVTQTPRYLIKTRGQQVTLSCSPISGHRSVSWYQQTPGQGLQFLFEYFSETQRNKGNFPGRFSGRQFSNSRSEMNVSTLELGDSALYLCASSSTGGRETQYFGPGTRLLVL.

Comment on this clone: A junction boundary mismatches the germline segment, possibly from a read error. Different DNA sequences within this sample yield the same CDR3. This chain uses TRBV7-9 with TRBJ1-4; no definite D call. The CDR3 is made up of 13 amino acids. Per the germline V gene, CDR1 is SEHNR and CDR2 is FQNEAQ (reference sequence). The CDR3 loop is CASSLPHIDKLFF. Here the CDR3 DNA reads TGCGCCAGCAGCTTACCCCACATTGACAAACTGTTTTTT.